The sequence of this T cell receptor (beta chain) was determined in a study of blood T cell repertoires in COVID-19. Background on the study: Nucleic acid was either cDNA or gDNA, and it came from T cells, B-cell-depleted T cells, or PBMCs.

CDR1 and CDR2 from the germline V gene are SGHAT and FQNNGV. V dropped 2 bases and J dropped 9 bases, with 11 bases sitting between them. CDR3 size: 13 residues. Individuals drawn from approximately 22 US areas were roughly 18 to 95 years old. Two negative PCRs, clearance, or symptom resolution were required of recovered Cohort 3 donors. Generated by immunoSEQ multiplex PCR, the TCRdb table keeps only in-frame clones and is missing some. This sample has around 300,000 clones, with roughly 89% found just once. The sample comprised PBMCs or T cells enriched from blood (not recorded which). This rearrangement joins TRBV11-2 to TRBJ1-5; D unresolved. The sequence came from a woman in her 30s who had recovered from COVID-19. CDR3 coding DNA: TGTGCCAGCAGCTTAACTTTGAATTCGCCCCAGCATTTT. Translation gives CASSLTLNSPQHF. Using reference TRBV11-2 and TRBJ1-5 for the parts outside the CDR3, the full variable domain is EAGVAQSPRYKIIEKRQSVAFWCNPISGHATLYWYQQILGQGPKLLIQFQNNGVVDDSQLPKDRFSAERLKGVDSTLKIQPAKLEDSAVYLCASSLTLNSPQHFGDGTRLSIL.